Below are 17 T cell receptor beta chains sequenced from a single sample in a study of T cell responses to AZD1222 COVID-19 vaccine. Measured with immunoSEQ multiplex PCR; TCRdb has only the in-frame clones, and not every one. The top ten hold about 13% of the sample, which has over 100,000 clones, 88% seen once. The source was peripheral blood, collected on day 0 of MenACWY control vaccination. The receptors originated from an adult in good health.

The V call is TRBV19, the J call TRBJ1-1; 7 bases align to TRBD1. Looked up from germline, CDR1 is LNHDA and CDR2 is SQIVND (reference sequence). The CDR3 is 15 amino acids. The junction had 9 bases not matched to a gene; V was cut back by 4 bases and J by 4 bases. Here the CDR3 reads CASSTEQGRATEAFF. The CDR3 coding sequence is TGTGCCAGTAGTACCGAACAGGGGAGGGCCACTGAAGCTTTCTTT.

The chain couples TRBV19 to TRBJ2-2; TRBD2 might be the D (6 bases). Germline V gene lookup returns CDR1 LNHDA and CDR2 SQIVND (reference sequence). CDR3 length: 16 residues. Deletions cut 2 bases from V and 4 bases from J, with 14 bases between. In DNA form, the CDR3 reads TGTGCCAGTAGTATAAGGGAGACTAGATTCACCGGGGAGCTGTTTTTT. Its protein is CASSIRETRFTGELFF.

The V gene is TRBV7-2, the J gene TRBJ1-3; D is possibly TRBD1 (6 bases). The CDR3 consists of 16 residues. Germline CDR1 reads SGHTA; CDR2 reads FQGNSA. V lost 5 bases, J lost 0 bases, and 14 bases lay in between. The DNA for the CDR3 is TGTGCCAGCAGCCTCGAACAGGGTAGCTCTGGAAACACCATATATTTT. Its protein is CASSLEQGSSGNTIYF.

The chain employs TRBV14 and TRBJ1-2; 8 nucleotides agree with TRBD1. After removal of 4 bases from V and 0 bases from J, the junction contained 7 bases not matched to a gene. Germline CDR1 SGHDN, CDR2 FVKESK. CDR3 size: 16 residues. The CDR3 DNA sequence: TGTGCCAGCAGCCCCTTCACAGGGGGATCTAACTATGGCTACACCTTC. Amino acid sequence: CASSPFTGGSNYGYTF.

The chain combines TRBV7-2 with TRBJ1-1; D ambiguous. The CDR3 has 13 amino acids. In germline, CDR1 is SGHTA, CDR2 FQGNSA. V gave up 4 bases and J gave up 3 bases, with 9 bases separating them. For the CDR3, the DNA is TGTGCCAGCAGCTGGGTAGAGGACACTGAAGCTTTCTTT. This sequence encodes CASSWVEDTEAFF.

The V call is TRBV11-2, the J call TRBJ1-5; 9 nucleotides align to TRBD1. From germline, CDR1 is SGHAT and CDR2 FQNNGV. This CDR3 spans 14 amino acids. V gave up 6 bases and J gave up 5 bases; unmatched junction bases: 5. Written as DNA, the CDR3 is TGTGCCAGCAGTACAGGGGGCGCGGATCAGCCCCAGCATTTT. Translated: CASSTGGADQPQHF.

The V and J genes are TRBV28 and TRBJ2-7; 7 bases match TRBD1. Germline V gives CDR1 MDHEN, CDR2 SYDVKM. V lost 2 bases, J lost 2 bases, and 3 bases stayed unmatched. CDR3 length: 14 amino acids. CDR3 coding DNA: TGTGCCAGCAGTTTAACCGGGACAGCCTACGAGCAGTACTTC. Translated: CASSLTGTAYEQYF.

The chain uses TRBV6-5 and TRBJ2-1; D ambiguous. The CDR3 is 15 amino acids. Germline V gene data show CDR1 as MNHEY and CDR2 as SVGAGI. V lost 0 bases, J lost 2 bases, and 8 bases lay in between. The DNA for the CDR3 is TGTGCCAGCAGTTACTCCGTGGCTGCCTACAATGAGCAGTTCTTC. It specifies CASSYSVAAYNEQFF.

The V and J genes are TRBV19 and TRBJ1-1; D is perhaps TRBD1 (6 bases). The germline gives CDR1 LNHDA, CDR2 SQIVND (reference sequence). V dropped 10 bases and J dropped 3 bases, with 15 bases sitting between them. This CDR3 contains 13 residues. The DNA for the CDR3 is TGTGCCACCACGCAGGGGAGGCACACTGAAGCTTTCTTT. The encoded protein is CATTQGRHTEAFF.

The chain recombines TRBV4-1 with TRBJ2-7; 8 bases match TRBD2. V lost 0 bases to trimming and J lost 3 bases; unmatched junction nucleotides: 7. Germline lookup yields CDR1 MGHRA and CDR2 YSYEKL. This CDR3 is 16 amino acids long. DNA for the CDR3: TGCGCCAGCAGCCAAGAGGGGCAGGGACTAGGCTACGAGCAGTACTTC. Its protein product is CASSQEGQGLGYEQYF.

This chain joins TRBV28 and TRBJ1-2; D is ambiguous. This CDR3 contains 12 residues. Germline V CDR1 and CDR2: MDHEN, SYDVKM. With 3 bases removed from V and 5 bases from J, the gap between germline ends came to 7 bases. The CDR3 DNA sequence: TGTGCCAGCAGTTTTGGCGGGTATGGCTACACCTTC. Protein: CASSFGGYGYTF.

The V and J genes are TRBV24-1 and TRBJ2-7; 10 nucleotides match TRBD1. Germline values: CDR1 KGHDR, CDR2 SFDVKD. The CDR3 loop spans 15 amino acids. The V segment lost 4 bases and the J segment 4 bases; nucleotides outside the gene matches: 6. The CDR3 nucleotides read TGTGCCACCAGTGACCAGGACAGGGGGGGGTACGAGCAGTACTTC. Protein product: CATSDQDRGGYEQYF.

This chain joins TRBV29-1 and TRBJ2-2; D unclear. The CDR3 is 16 amino acids. Trimming removed 5 bases at V and 3 bases at J, with 19 bases between. Germline lookup yields CDR1 SQVTM and CDR2 ANQGSEA. The CDR3 sequence is CSVKNNPSRDTGELFF. In nucleotides, the CDR3 is TGCAGCGTTAAAAATAACCCGAGTAGAGACACCGGGGAGCTGTTTTTT.

V gene TRBV4-1 combines with J gene TRBJ1-4; D gene unclear. Trimming shortened V by 1 base and J by 6 bases, and 15 bases separated the two germline ends. Germline CDR1 reads MGHRA; CDR2 reads YSYEKL. The CDR3 consists of 16 residues. The CDR3 DNA follows: TGCGCCAGCAGCCAAGGGTCGGACTCTCCCCATGAAAAACTGTTTTTT. It is translated as CASSQGSDSPHEKLFF.

This chain links TRBV5-1 with TRBJ2-7, with a possible D match to TRBD1 (6 bases). Germline CDR1 reads SGHRS; CDR2 reads YFSETQ. The CDR3 totals 17 residues. The ends were cut back, 4 bases at V and 2 bases at J, with 22 bases in the middle. The CDR3 coding sequence is TGCGCCAGCAGCCCCCTTTCCCTCAGGACAGCAACCTACGAGCAGTACTTC. Translating it yields CASSPLSLRTATYEQYF.

The chain couples TRBV28 to TRBJ1-3; no clear D gene. This CDR3 is built from 13 residues. Between the trimmed V and J ends, which lost 1 base and 8 bases, there was a span of 9 bases. Germline CDR1 is MDHEN and CDR2 is SYDVKM. The CDR3 here is CASSLFGEYTIYF. The CDR3 nucleotides are TGTGCCAGCAGTTTATTCGGGGAATACACCATATATTTT.

The chain uses TRBV19 and TRBJ1-5; the D is unclear. The CDR3 consists of 15 residues. In germline, CDR1 is LNHDA, CDR2 SQIVND (reference sequence). The ends were cut back, 3 bases at V and 2 bases at J, with 11 bases in the middle. This chain's CDR3 is CASSMVPKGNQPQHF. In nucleotides, the CDR3 is TGTGCCAGTAGTATGGTTCCTAAGGGCAATCAGCCCCAGCATTTT. Full variable domain (missing parts from reference TRBV19 and TRBJ1-5): DGGITQSPKYLFRKEGQNVTLSCEQNLNHDAMYWYRQDPGQGLRLIYYSQIVNDFQKGDIAEGYSVSREKKESFPLTVTSAQKNPTAFYLCASSMVPKGNQPQHFGDGTRLSIL.